This note documents a single TCR beta chain sequence. As yet, its antigen is unknown. The sample originates from a study of vaccination and CD4 T cells after COVID-19. Study context: Samples taken post-COVID came a median around 3.5 months after diagnosis, ranging from 35 to 161. Post-vaccination samples were procured at a median of roughly 76 days following dose two (range 14 to 241).

Treatment of the sample: roughly ten-day PBMC culture with coronavirus spike peptide pools or control peptides (ViraFEST assay). At the Johns Hopkins FTIC core, DNA taken from cultured CD4+ T cells was sequenced by way of the Oncomine TCR Beta short-read assay. TCRdb reprocessed the PCR reads via MiXCR and lists one record per CDR3 protein. The sample records fewer than 15,000 distinct CDR3 sequences, around 62% being singletons. The sequence was collected from a human donor who had recovered from COVID-19. Source material: CD4+ T cells from blood, cultured in vitro.

CDR3 residues: CASSQGPVGGYYGYTF. CDR3 nucleotides: TGCGCCAGCAGCCAAGGCCCAGTAGGGGGTTACTATGGCTACACCTTC. The V and J genes are TRBV4-1 and TRBJ1-2; possibly TRBD1 for D (6 bases). The ends were cut back, 1 base at V and 3 bases at J, with 15 bases in the middle. The CDR3 sequence is 16 residues long. The germline V gene has CDR1 MGHRA and CDR2 YSYEKL.